Below are 27 T cell receptor beta chains sequenced from a single sample in a study of OX40 agonist ivuxolimab in advanced cancers. The assay was immunoSEQ multiplex PCR, and TCRdb's table has in-frame clones only and misses some. The sample holds over 90,000 clones, nearly 90% seen once. Material: CD4+ or CD8+ T cells sorted from blood, obtained in a trial of the OX40 agonist ivuxolimab. All receptors derive from an adult with an advanced solid tumor such as melanoma, head and neck, liver or kidney cancer.

CDR3 sequence: CASSFRRANVETQYF. CDR3 sequence (DNA): TGTGCCAGCAGTTTCCGGCGGGCGAACGTGGAGACCCAGTACTTC. The chain links TRBV27 to TRBJ2-5; a possible D gene is TRBD2 (5 bases). Between the trimmed V and J ends, which lost 3 bases and 5 bases, there was a span of 16 bases. Germline V CDR1 and CDR2: MNHEY, SMNVEV (reference sequence). The CDR3 sequence is 15 residues long.

This rearrangement joins TRBV5-1 to TRBJ2-4, with a weak D call TRBD2 (6 bases). Looked up from germline, CDR1 is SGHRS and CDR2 is YFSETQ. The CDR3 consists of 16 residues. V was clipped by 4 bases and J by 6 bases, with 20 bases between them. DNA for the CDR3: TGCGCCAGCAGCGCAAAAGCGACTAGAGTCGGAAACATTCAGTACTTC. This codes for CASSAKATRVGNIQYF.

The chain has TRBV5-4 and TRBJ1-1, with 8 positions matching TRBD1. Germline V lookup: CDR1 SGHNT, CDR2 YYREEE (reference sequence). V shed 3 bases and J 4 bases; nucleotides not matched to a gene: 14. The CDR3 covers 17 residues. CDR3 sequence (DNA): TGTGCCAGCAGCTGGAGGACAGGGCCGAGGCTGAGCACTGAAGCTTTCTTT. Its protein is CASSWRTGPRLSTEAFF.

Remarks on this clone: The same CDR3 can be traced to other DNA sequences in this sample. This rearrangement joins TRBV2 to TRBJ2-1; D uncertain. The CDR3 is made up of 11 amino acids. Germline CDR1 is SNHLY and CDR2 is FYNNEI. Trimming left V 3 bases short and J 3 bases short, with 0 bases between. The CDR3 region is CASSDYNEQFF. CDR3 DNA sequence: TGTGCCAGCAGTGACTACAATGAGCAGTTCTTC. Using reference TRBV2 and TRBJ2-1 for the parts outside the CDR3, the full variable domain is EPEVTQTPSHQVTQMGQEVILRCVPISNHLYFYWYRQILGQKVEFLVSFYNNEISEKSEIFDDQFSVERPDGSNFTLKIRSTKLEDSAMYFCASSDYNEQFFGPGTRLTVL.

The chain joins TRBV19 to TRBJ1-1; the D is unclear. The CDR3 has 13 residues. Trimming stripped 6 bases from V and 5 bases from J, with 13 bases between. Germline V gene data show CDR1 as LNHDA and CDR2 as SQIVND (reference sequence). Here the CDR3 reads CASRFGERTEAFF. The CDR3 DNA sequence: TGTGCCAGTAGATTTGGGGAGAGGACTGAAGCTTTCTTT.

For the CDR3, the DNA is TGTGCCAGCAGCCAAGTACCCGAGTGGAGCGGCTACACCTTC. Protein: CASSQVPEWSGYTF. The rearrangement joins TRBV14 to TRBJ1-2; D not certain. The germline V gene has CDR1 SGHDN and CDR2 FVKESK. Trimming took 1 base from V and 8 from J, leaving 14 bases between them. CDR3 length: 14 amino acids.

The genes are TRBV7-9 and TRBJ1-1, with 7 bases identical to TRBD1. The germline V gene encodes CDR1 SEHNR and CDR2 FQNEAQ (reference sequence). The ends lost 5 bases at V and 0 bases at J; junction bases unmatched: 9. This CDR3 is 16 amino acids long. CDR3 in DNA: TGTGCCAGCAGCCCCCGACCGGGACAGCTGAACACTGAAGCTTTCTTT. Encoded protein: CASSPRPGQLNTEAFF.

The rearrangement links TRBV30 to TRBJ1-2; a weak D match, TRBD1 (5 bases). The CDR3 contains 12 residues. The V end lost 4 bases, the J end lost 4 bases, and 10 bases lay between the germline ends. Germline CDR1 GTSNPN, CDR2 SVGIG (reference sequence). For the CDR3, the DNA is TGTGCCTGGACCCCCGGGGGCTATGGCTACACCTTC. This sequence encodes CAWTPGGYGYTF.

The chain couples TRBV28 to TRBJ2-1; 7 bases are a match to TRBD2. The V and J ends lost 7 bases and 7 bases, in that order; junction bases with no gene match: 16. Germline lookup yields CDR1 MDHEN and CDR2 SYDVKM. The length of the CDR3 is 16 residues. The DNA of the CDR3 is TGTGCCAGCAAACAGCTGGGGGGAGGGAGGAGGAATGAGCAGTTCTTC. This translates into CASKQLGGGRRNEQFF.

The J gene is TRBJ2-7, the V gene TRBV5-1, with TRBD1 identical over 9 bases. V trimming: 0 bases; J trimming: 0 bases; junction bases outside the gene matches: 4. Germline-derived CDR1 and CDR2 are SGHRS and YFSETQ. This CDR3 is 16 amino acids long. CDR3 in amino acids: CASSLAGQGHSYEQYF. CDR3 in DNA: TGCGCCAGCAGCTTGGCGGGACAGGGTCACTCCTACGAGCAGTACTTC.

The V gene is TRBV2, the J gene TRBJ1-6; 9 bases match TRBD1. Germline V CDR1 and CDR2: SNHLY, FYNNEI. The CDR3 sequence is 17 residues long. Trimming cost V 7 bases and J 5 bases; bases outside gene matches: 12. CDR3 DNA sequence: TGTGCCAGCAAAGGAAGATGGGACAGGGCTAATAATTCACCCCTCCACTTT. Encoded protein: CASKGRWDRANNSPLHF.

The rearrangement joins TRBV5-6 to TRBJ2-1; TRBD2 agrees at 9 bases. The CDR3 contains 19 residues. The V segment lost 1 base and the J segment 0 bases; nucleotides outside the gene matches: 11. Germline CDR1 and CDR2: SGHDT and YYEEEE. The CDR3 region is CASSLIGYGGRASYNEQFF. In nucleotides, the CDR3 is TGTGCCAGCAGCTTGATCGGCTATGGCGGGAGGGCCTCCTACAATGAGCAGTTCTTC.

The CDR3 DNA reads as TGTGCCACCAGCGGCCCCCGGACTAGCGGGAGGGCCCCGAAAGAGACCCAGTACTTC. Residues: CATSGPRTSGRAPKETQYF. The chain carries TRBV15 and TRBJ2-5, with 15 bases identical to TRBD2. V shed 5 bases and J 3 bases; nucleotides not matched to a gene: 13. The CDR3 contains 19 residues. CDR1 is LNHNV, CDR2 YYDKDF, per germline (reference sequence).

V gene TRBV11-2 combines with J gene TRBJ1-2, with 7 nucleotides matching TRBD1. Germline assignment: CDR1 SGHAT and CDR2 FQNNGV. This CDR3 region has 19 residues. V shed 3 bases, J shed 2 bases, and the junction held 18 bases outside the gene matches. The CDR3 DNA sequence: TGTGCCAGCAGCTTTAGCGTAGGGACTAACAGGGGTATGAACTATGGCTACACCTTC. This sequence encodes CASSFSVGTNRGMNYGYTF. The variable domain in full, completed from reference TRBV11-2 and TRBJ1-2, reads EAGVAQSPRYKIIEKRQSVAFWCNPISGHATLYWYQQILGQGPKLLIQFQNNGVVDDSQLPKDRFSAERLKGVDSTLKIQPAKLEDSAVYLCASSFSVGTNRGMNYGYTFGSGTRLTVV.

This clone was seen only once. The rearrangement joins TRBV29-1 to TRBJ1-4, with D uncertain. The CDR3 spans 12 residues. Germline V lookup: CDR1 SQVTM, CDR2 ANQGSEA. Trimming pared 4 bases from V and 4 bases from J, leaving 7 bases between. The CDR3 spells CSVGVSNEKLFF. In nucleotides, the CDR3 is TGCAGCGTTGGGGTCAGTAATGAAAAACTGTTTTTT.

The rearrangement joins TRBV7-2 to TRBJ1-1; TRBD1 might be the D (6 bases). Germline CDR1 and CDR2: SGHTA and FQGNSA. The CDR3 sequence is 18 residues long. Trimming removed 2 bases from V and 1 base from J, with 20 bases in between. The CDR3 loop reads CASSLQGSRWGRNTEAFF. The CDR3 DNA sequence: TGTGCCAGCAGCTTACAGGGATCCCGATGGGGGCGGAACACTGAAGCTTTCTTT.

This sequence joins TRBV6-1 and TRBJ1-5; no reliable D call. This CDR3 contains 16 residues. The germline CDR1 and CDR2 sequences are MNHNS and SASEGT. V was cut by 1 base and J by 7 bases, with 17 bases left in between. The CDR3 DNA sequence: TGTGCCAGCAGTGAAGACGGTGTGAGGCCGAACCAGCCCCAGCATTTT. Translation: CASSEDGVRPNQPQHF.

The chain uses TRBV30 and TRBJ2-3, with 7 bases that match TRBD2. With V trimmed by 4 bases and J by 1 base, 5 bases remained unmatched. Per germline, CDR1 GTSNPN and CDR2 SVGIG (reference sequence). This CDR3 comprises 14 residues. The CDR3 region has the DNA TGTGCCTGGAACCACCGGGGGGGCACAGATACGCAGTATTTT. It translates to CAWNHRGGTDTQYF.

Points on this clone: The limits of the CDR3 on the DNA are not certain, so only TCRdb's listed CDR3 is given. V gene TRBV12-1 combines with J gene TRBJ2-5; TRBD2 is the table's D call, not checked against the DNA. TRBV12-1 is shown as a pseudogene. The CDR3 spans 15 residues, counting both ends. This CDR3 reads CASSFARGSTETQYF.

J is TRBJ2-7 and V is TRBV10-2; D is perhaps TRBD1 (6 bases). The CDR3 runs 13 residues. Germline CDR1 WSHSY, CDR2 SAAADI. V was shortened by 3 bases and J by 5 bases, with 11 bases between the two germline ends. CDR3 amino acids: CASSDNRDHEQYF. The DNA of the CDR3 is TGCGCCAGCAGTGATAACAGGGACCACGAGCAGTACTTC.

As to this clone: Other DNA sequences in the sample encode the same CDR3. The chain recombines TRBV7-8 with TRBJ1-1; tentative D call: TRBD1 (6 bases). The CDR3 totals 12 residues. Trimming shortened V by 5 bases and J by 5 bases, and 9 bases separated the two germline ends. Germline CDR1 SGHVS, CDR2 FQNEAQ. CDR3 amino acids: CASSPGVTEAFF. CDR3 DNA: TGTGCCAGCAGCCCAGGGGTAACTGAAGCTTTCTTT.

This clone was seen a few times. This chain joins TRBV13 and TRBJ1-2; possible D gene TRBD1, 5 bases. This CDR3 region has 12 residues. Germline values: CDR1 PRHDT, CDR2 FYEKMQ (reference sequence). V shed 2 bases and J shed 14 bases, with 15 bases lying between them. The CDR3 coding sequence is TGTGCCAGCAGCTTAATAACGACAGTCAGTACCTTC. Translated, it gives CASSLITTVSTF.

This chain links TRBV15 with TRBJ2-6, with a possible D match to TRBD1 (6 bases). Germline CDR1 is LNHNV and CDR2 is YYDKDF (reference sequence). The CDR3 sequence is 16 residues long. Trimming removed 4 bases at V and 2 bases at J, with 12 bases between. The CDR3 DNA follows: TGTGCCACCAGCACCGCACAGGGACCTGGGGCCAACGTCCTGACTTTC. Translating it yields CATSTAQGPGANVLTF.

Remarks on this clone: The same CDR3 is also encoded by other DNA sequences in this sample. The chain couples TRBV5-4 to TRBJ2-7; D is undetermined. Germline CDR1 reads SGHNT; CDR2 reads YYREEE (reference sequence). V lost 2 bases and J 3 bases, leaving 6 bases between the germline ends. The CDR3 loop spans 12 amino acids. CDR3 nucleotide sequence: TGTGCCAGCAGCTTAGATGGCTACGAGCAGTACTTC. Protein product: CASSLDGYEQYF.

As to this clone: A junction end diverges from the germline sequence, so it may reflect a read error. This rearrangement joins TRBV4-2 to TRBJ2-1; 10 bases line up with TRBD2. CDR3 size: 13 residues. Germline V gene sequence: CDR1 LGHNA, CDR2 YNFKEQ. The CDR3 sequence: CASRKDLAGASLF. CDR3 coding DNA: TGTGCCAGCAGAAAAGATCTAGCGGGGGCCAGCCTCTTC.

J is TRBJ2-1 and V is TRBV5-1; D tentatively reads TRBD1 or TRBD2 (6 bases each). The CDR3 runs 15 residues. The germline V gene has CDR1 SGHRS and CDR2 YFSETQ. Between the trimmed V and J ends, which lost 1 base and 5 bases, there was a span of 13 bases. The CDR3 protein is CASSLLRGADNEQFF. CDR3 DNA: TGCGCCAGCAGCTTGCTTAGGGGGGCCGACAATGAGCAGTTCTTC. Full variable domain (remainder filled in from reference TRBV5-1 and TRBJ2-1): KAGVTQTPRYLIKTRGQQVTLSCSPISGHRSVSWYQQTPGQGLQFLFEYFSETQRNKGNFPGRFSGRQFSNSRSEMNVSTLELGDSALYLCASSLLRGADNEQFFGPGTRLTVL.

The gene calls are TRBV11-2 and TRBJ2-2; no firm D call. V was shortened by 0 bases and J by 1 base, with 3 bases between the two germline ends. This CDR3 spans 14 amino acids. CDR1 is SGHAT and CDR2 is FQNNGV in the germline V gene. DNA for the CDR3: TGTGCCAGCAGCTTAGATTGGAACACCGGGGAGCTGTTTTTT. This translates into CASSLDWNTGELFF.